Given below is one T cell receptor (beta chain) in context. Its target is unknown. TCRdb independently ran MiXCR on the RT-PCR reads; one entry per CDR3 protein. The table lists 200,000 to 300,000 distinct CDR3 sequences, more than 9% of them singletons. This specimen comes from a study of response to subunit inactivated influenza vaccine. CDR3 length: 14 residues. Germline V lookup: CDR1 SGHVS, CDR2 FQNEAQ. Deletions cut 2 bases from V and 5 bases from J, with 11 bases between. Study-level results: Few additional T cells are recruited per seasonal influenza vaccination, authors suggested.

This clonotype originated in a man aged 45-65 years who received an inactivated influenza vaccine. The rearrangement links TRBV7-8 to TRBJ2-3; D gene unclear. The starting material was non-naive T cells sorted from PBMCs, obtained approximately 15 days before vaccination. The CDR3 protein is CASSLRAGLDTQYF. In DNA, the CDR3 is TGTGCCAGCAGCTTAAGGGCAGGTTTAGATACGCAGTATTTT.